This T cell receptor beta chain came from a study of early T cells in non-severe SARS-CoV-2 infection. Findings and limits, study-wide: There was a bias toward anti-spike CD8 responses in VDJdb matching, which missed private and CD4 specificities.

In the case of this clonotype: Its target is unknown.

TCRdb reprocessed the 5' RACE reads via MiXCR and lists one record per CDR3 protein. The data show 25,000 to 35,000 distinct CDR3 sequences, approximately 6% seen once. V was cut by 2 bases and J by 5 bases, with 3 bases left in between. The length of the CDR3 is 12 residues. CDR1 MNHEY and CDR2 SVGEGT come from the germline V gene. This TCR derives from an adult who was a healthcare worker with PCR-confirmed SARS-CoV-2 infection or an uninfected control (not recorded which). Here the sequenced sample was whole blood, taken at baseline. The J gene is TRBJ2-2, the V gene TRBV6-2 or TRBV6-3; unclear D gene. The CDR3: CASSYGTGELFF. In nucleotides, the CDR3 is TGTGCCAGCAGTTACGGAACCGGGGAGCTGTTTTTT.